The entry below gives a single TCR beta chain sequence along with its context. Its target is unknown. It was with random hexamers that roughly 0.45 to 1 ug RNA was reverse transcribed. TCRdb processed the immunoSEQ multiplex PCR reads anew with MiXCR; each CDR3 protein has one entry. The data contain about 190,000 distinct CDR3 sequences, more than 85% of them seen just once; the ten biggest clones take up about 0.15%. These data come from a study of CD8 T cells in Susac syndrome. Study-level results: Clonal expansion of Susac CD8+ cells peaked in TEMRA cells, and it also peaked in active patients.

The CDR3 totals 14 residues. Trimming left V 2 bases short and J 3 bases short, with 8 bases between. Germline CDR1 is LGHDT and CDR2 is YNNKEL (reference sequence). The sequencing input was CD8+ T cells from PBMCs. V gene TRBV3-1 combines with J gene TRBJ1-3, with D maybe TRBD1 (6 bases). The clonotype was recovered from a human donor with Susac syndrome. CDR3 DNA sequence: TGTGCCAGCAGCCAAACGGACAGTGGAAACACCATATATTTT. Protein product: CASSQTDSGNTIYF.